Sequencing of this T cell receptor beta chain was carried out in a study of T cells of healthy individuals (dated by TCRdb to between 2017 and 2018). Libraries were prepared through 5' RACE. The sequencing machine was an Illumina MiSeq. TCRdb reprocessed the public reads (quality trimming at Q25 with fastp, clone calling with MiXCR) and kept in-frame beta chains. CDR3 protein duplicates are merged, each entry listing the most common genes and DNA. This sample holds about 60,000 distinct CDR3 sequences; 15% to 20% were observed only once. The top ten hold less than 6% of the sample. Here V drops 7 bases and J drops 4 bases, and the junction holds 7 bases not matched to any gene. Its CDR3 holds 15 amino acids, cysteine through phenylalanine. Of all the DNA, just the CDR3 is kept, 45 bases in frame from base 1. From a lookup of the germline V gene, CDR1 and CDR2 are MRHNA and SNTAGT. Details on this clonotype: The clone's antigen remains unknown. No much larger clone is present one base from it, and per-base qualities are unavailable.

The receptor's source is a human donor in good health. The sequence joins TRBV6-4 to TRBJ2-1, with 10 junctional bases fitting TRBD2. The DNA reads as follows: TGTGCCAGCATCAGGACTAGCGGTGAATACAATGAGCAGTTCTTC. It codes for CASIRTSGEYNEQFF.